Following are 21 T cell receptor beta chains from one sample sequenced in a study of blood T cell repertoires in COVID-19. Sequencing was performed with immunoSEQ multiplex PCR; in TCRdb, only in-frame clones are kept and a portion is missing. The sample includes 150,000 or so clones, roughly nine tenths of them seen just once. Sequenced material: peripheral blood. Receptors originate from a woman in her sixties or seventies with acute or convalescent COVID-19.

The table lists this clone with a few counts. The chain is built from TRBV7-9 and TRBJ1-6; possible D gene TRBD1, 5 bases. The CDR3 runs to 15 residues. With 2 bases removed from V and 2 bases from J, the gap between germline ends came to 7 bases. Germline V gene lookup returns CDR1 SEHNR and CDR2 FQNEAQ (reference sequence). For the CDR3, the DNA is TGTGCCAGCAGCTTATCACAGGCCTATAATTCACCCCTCCACTTT. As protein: CASSLSQAYNSPLHF.

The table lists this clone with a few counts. CDR3 region: CASSFQGYEQYF. CDR3 DNA: TGTGCCAGCAGTTTCCAGGGTTACGAGCAGTACTTC. V and J are TRBV28 and TRBJ2-7; TRBD1 might be the D (5 bases). The germline V gene encodes CDR1 MDHEN and CDR2 SYDVKM. CDR3 length: 12 residues. Trimming removed 3 bases at V and 4 bases at J, with 7 bases between.

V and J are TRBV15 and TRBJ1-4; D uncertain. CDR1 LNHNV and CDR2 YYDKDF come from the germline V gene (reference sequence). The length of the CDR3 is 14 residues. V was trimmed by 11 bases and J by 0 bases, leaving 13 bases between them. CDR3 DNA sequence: TGTGCCTCTAGCAGGACTACAACTAATGAAAAACTGTTTTTT. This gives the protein CASSRTTTNEKLFF.

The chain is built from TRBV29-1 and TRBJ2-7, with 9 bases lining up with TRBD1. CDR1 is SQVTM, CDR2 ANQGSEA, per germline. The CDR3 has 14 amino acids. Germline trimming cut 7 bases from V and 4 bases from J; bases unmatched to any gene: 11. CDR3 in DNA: TGCAGCGCACACACCGGGACAGGGTTGTACGAGCAGTACTTC. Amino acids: CSAHTGTGLYEQYF.

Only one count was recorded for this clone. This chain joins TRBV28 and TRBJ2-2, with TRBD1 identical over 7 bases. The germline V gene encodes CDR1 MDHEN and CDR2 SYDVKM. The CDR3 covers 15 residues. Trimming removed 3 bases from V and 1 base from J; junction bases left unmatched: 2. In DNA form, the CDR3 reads TGTGCCAGCAGTTTTACAGGGGTGAACACCGGGGAGCTGTTTTTT. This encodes CASSFTGVNTGELFF.

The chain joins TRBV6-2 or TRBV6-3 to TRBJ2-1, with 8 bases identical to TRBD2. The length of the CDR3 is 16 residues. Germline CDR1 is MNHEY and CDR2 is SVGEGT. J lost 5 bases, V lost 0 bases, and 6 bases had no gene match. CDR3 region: CASSYSVRAGDNEQFF. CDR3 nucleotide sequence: TGTGCCAGCAGTTACTCAGTTCGAGCGGGGGACAATGAGCAGTTCTTC.

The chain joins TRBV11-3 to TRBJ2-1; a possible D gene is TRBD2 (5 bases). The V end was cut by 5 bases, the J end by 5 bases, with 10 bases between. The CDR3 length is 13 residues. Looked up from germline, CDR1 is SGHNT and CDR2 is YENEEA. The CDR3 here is CASSHDYHNEQFF. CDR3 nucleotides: TGTGCCAGCAGCCACGACTACCACAATGAGCAGTTCTTC.

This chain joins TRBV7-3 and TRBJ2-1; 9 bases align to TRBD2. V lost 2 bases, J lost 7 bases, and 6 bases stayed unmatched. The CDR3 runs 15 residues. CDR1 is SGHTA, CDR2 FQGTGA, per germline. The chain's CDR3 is CASSLRPGLANEQFF. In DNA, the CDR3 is TGTGCCAGCAGCTTACGTCCGGGACTAGCAAATGAGCAGTTCTTC.

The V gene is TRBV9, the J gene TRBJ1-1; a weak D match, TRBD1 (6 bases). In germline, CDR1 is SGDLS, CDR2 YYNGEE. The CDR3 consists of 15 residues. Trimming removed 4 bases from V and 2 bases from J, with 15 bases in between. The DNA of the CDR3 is TGTGCCAGCAGCCCACCGGGACACCCAAACACTGAAGCTTTCTTT. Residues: CASSPPGHPNTEAFF.

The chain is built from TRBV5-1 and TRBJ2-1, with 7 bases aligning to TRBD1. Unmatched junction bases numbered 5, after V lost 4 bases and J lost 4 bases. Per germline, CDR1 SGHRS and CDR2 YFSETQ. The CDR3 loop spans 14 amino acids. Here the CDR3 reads CASSARGSYNEQFF. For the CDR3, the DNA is TGCGCCAGCAGCGCCAGGGGGAGTTACAATGAGCAGTTCTTC.

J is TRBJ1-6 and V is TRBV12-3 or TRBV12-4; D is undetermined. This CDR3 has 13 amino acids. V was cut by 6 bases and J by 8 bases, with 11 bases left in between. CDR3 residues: CASSPLRDSPLHF. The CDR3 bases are TGTGCCAGCAGCCCGCTACGGGATTCACCCCTCCACTTT.

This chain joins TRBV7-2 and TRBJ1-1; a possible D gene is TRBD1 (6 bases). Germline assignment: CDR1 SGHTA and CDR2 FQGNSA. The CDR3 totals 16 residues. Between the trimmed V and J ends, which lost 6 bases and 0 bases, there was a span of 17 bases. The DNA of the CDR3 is TGTGCCAGCAGTCCACAGGGACACCTAATGAACACTGAAGCTTTCTTT. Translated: CASSPQGHLMNTEAFF.

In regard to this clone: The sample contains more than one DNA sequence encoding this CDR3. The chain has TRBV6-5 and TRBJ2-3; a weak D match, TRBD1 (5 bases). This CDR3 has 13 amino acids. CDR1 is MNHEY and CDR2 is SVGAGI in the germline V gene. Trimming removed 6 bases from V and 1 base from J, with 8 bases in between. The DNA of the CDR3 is TGTGCCAGCAGGGAGACAGGCACAGATACGCAGTATTTT. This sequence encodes CASRETGTDTQYF.

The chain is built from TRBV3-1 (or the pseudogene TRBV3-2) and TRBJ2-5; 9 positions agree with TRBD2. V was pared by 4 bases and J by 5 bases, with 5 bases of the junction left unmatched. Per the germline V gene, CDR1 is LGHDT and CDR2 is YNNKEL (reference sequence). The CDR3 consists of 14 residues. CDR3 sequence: CASSRGTSRETQYF. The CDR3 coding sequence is TGTGCCAGCAGCCGCGGGACTAGCAGGGAGACCCAGTACTTC.

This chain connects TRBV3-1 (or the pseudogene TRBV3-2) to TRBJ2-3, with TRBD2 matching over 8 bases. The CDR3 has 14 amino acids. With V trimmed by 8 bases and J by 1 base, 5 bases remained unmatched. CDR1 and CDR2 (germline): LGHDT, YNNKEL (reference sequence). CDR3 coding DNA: TGTGCCAGCGGAACTAGCGGAGGCACAGATACGCAGTATTTT. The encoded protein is CASGTSGGTDTQYF.

The CDR3 bases are TGTGCCAGCAGTTCCGGCGGGCCCAATCAGCCCCAGCATTTT. Translating gives CASSSGGPNQPQHF. V is TRBV28 and J is TRBJ1-5; D is unclear. The CDR3 is 14 residues long. The germline gives CDR1 MDHEN, CDR2 SYDVKM. The V gene lost 4 bases and the J gene lost 3 bases, with 10 bases spanning the gap. The variable domain in full, with the rest retrieved from reference TRBV28 and TRBJ1-5, is DVKVTQSSRYLVKRTGEKVFLECVQDMDHENMFWYRQDPGLGLRLIYFSYDVKMKEKGDIPEGYSVSREKKERFSLILESASTNQTSMYLCASSSGGPNQPQHFGDGTRLSIL.

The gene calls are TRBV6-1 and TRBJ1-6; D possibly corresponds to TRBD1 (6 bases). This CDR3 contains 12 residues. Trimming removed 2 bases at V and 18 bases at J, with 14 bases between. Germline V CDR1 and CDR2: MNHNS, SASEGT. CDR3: CASSETGTDSHF. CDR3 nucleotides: TGTGCCAGCAGTGAAACAGGGACGGATAGCCACTTT.

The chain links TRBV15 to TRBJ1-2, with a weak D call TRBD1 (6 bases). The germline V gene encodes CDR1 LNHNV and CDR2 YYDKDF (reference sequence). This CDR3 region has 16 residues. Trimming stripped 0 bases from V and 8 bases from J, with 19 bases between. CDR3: CATSRDVGRGVEGYTF. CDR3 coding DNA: TGTGCCACCAGCAGAGATGTGGGCAGGGGAGTTGAGGGCTACACCTTC.

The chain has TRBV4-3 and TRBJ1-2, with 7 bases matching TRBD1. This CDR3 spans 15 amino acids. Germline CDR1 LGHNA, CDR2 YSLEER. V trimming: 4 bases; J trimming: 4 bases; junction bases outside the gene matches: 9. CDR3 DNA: TGCGCCAGCAGCCGAGACGGTTACAGGGGCTATGGCTACACCTTC. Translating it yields CASSRDGYRGYGYTF.

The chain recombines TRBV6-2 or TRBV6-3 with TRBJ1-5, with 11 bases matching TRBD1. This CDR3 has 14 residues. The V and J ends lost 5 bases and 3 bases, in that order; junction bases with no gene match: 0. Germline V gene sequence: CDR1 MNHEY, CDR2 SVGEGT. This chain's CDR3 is CASSGQGANQPQHF. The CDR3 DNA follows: TGTGCCAGCAGTGGACAGGGGGCCAATCAGCCCCAGCATTTT.

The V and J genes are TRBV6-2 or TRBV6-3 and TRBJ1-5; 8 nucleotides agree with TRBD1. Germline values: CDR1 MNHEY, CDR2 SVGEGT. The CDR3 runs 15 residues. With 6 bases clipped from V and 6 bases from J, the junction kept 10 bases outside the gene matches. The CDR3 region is CASSRGTGVLQPQHF. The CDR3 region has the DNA TGTGCCAGCAGCCGTGGGACAGGAGTTCTTCAGCCCCAGCATTTT.